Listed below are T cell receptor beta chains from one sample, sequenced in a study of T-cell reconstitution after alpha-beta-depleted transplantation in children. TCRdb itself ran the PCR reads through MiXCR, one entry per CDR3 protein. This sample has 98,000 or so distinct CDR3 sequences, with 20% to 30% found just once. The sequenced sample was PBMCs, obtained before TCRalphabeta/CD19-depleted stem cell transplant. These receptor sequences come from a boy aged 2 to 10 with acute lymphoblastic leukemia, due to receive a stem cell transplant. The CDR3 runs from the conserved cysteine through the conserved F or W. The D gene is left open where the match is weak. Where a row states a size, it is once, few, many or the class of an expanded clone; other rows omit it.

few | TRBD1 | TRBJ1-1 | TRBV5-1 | CASSSQGAHTEAFF | TGCGCCAGCAGCTCACAGGGGGCGCATACTGAAGCTTTCTTT
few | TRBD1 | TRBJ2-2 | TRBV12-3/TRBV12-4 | CASSLAQGDTGELFF | TGTGCCAGCAGTTTAGCACAGGGGGACACCGGGGAGCTGTTTTTT
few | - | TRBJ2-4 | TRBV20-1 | CSASGSRNIQYF | TGCAGTGCTAGCGGGAGCAGAAACATTCAGTACTTC
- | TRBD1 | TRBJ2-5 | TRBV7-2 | CASSEGGVKETQYF | TGTGCCAGCAGCGAAGGGGGCGTAAAAGAGACCCAGTACTTC
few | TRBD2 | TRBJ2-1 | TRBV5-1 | CASSLGLAAPSSYNEQFF | TGCGCCAGCAGCTTGGGACTAGCGGCGCCCTCCTCCTACAATGAGCAGTTCTTC
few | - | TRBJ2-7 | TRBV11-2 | CASSLGQLYEQYF | TGTGCCAGCAGCTTAGGACAGCTCTACGAGCAGTACTTC
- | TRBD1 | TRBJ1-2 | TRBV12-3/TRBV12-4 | CASRGQSYGYTF | TGTGCCAGCAGGGGACAGAGCTATGGCTACACCTTC
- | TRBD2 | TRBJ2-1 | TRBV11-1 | CASSFGLAQLRPDNEQFF | TGTGCCAGCAGTTTCGGACTAGCTCAGTTGAGACCTGACAATGAGCAGTTCTTC
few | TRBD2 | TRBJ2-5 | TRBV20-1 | CSAKLAGGYQETQYF | TGCAGTGCTAAGTTAGCGGGAGGATACCAAGAGACCCAGTACTTC
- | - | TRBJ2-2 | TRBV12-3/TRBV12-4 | CASSSPFQEGNTGELFF | TGTGCCAGCAGCTCACCCTTCCAAGAGGGGAACACCGGGGAGCTGTTTTTT
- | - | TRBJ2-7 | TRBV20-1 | CRAPPWGEGYYEQYF | TGCAGGGCGCCCCCTTGGGGGGAAGGTTATTACGAGCAGTACTTC
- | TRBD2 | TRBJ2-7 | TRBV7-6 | CASSLGLKGSGEQYF | TGTGCCAGCAGCTTGGGACTAAAAGGCTCGGGTGAGCAGTACTTC
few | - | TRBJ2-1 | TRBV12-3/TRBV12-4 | CASRDGLPPYNEQFF | TGTGCCAGCAGGGACGGACTCCCGCCCTACAATGAGCAGTTCTTC
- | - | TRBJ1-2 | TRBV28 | CASSLGEKNGYTF | TGTGCCAGCAGTTTAGGCGAGAAGAATGGCTACACCTTC
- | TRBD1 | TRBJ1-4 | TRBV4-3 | CASSQVGQGQGEKLFF | TGCGCCAGCAGCCAAGTAGGGCAGGGACAGGGAGAAAAACTGTTTTTT
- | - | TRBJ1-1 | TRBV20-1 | CSASMIRYRNTEAFF | TGCAGTGCTAGTATGATTCGTTATAGGAACACTGAAGCTTTCTTT
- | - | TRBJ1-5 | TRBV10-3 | CAISGGDRNQPQHF | TGTGCCATCAGTGGAGGAGATCGCAATCAGCCCCAGCATTTT
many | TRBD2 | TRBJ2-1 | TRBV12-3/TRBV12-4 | CASSTRTSGYYNEQFF | TGTGCCAGCAGTACCCGGACTAGCGGATACTACAATGAGCAGTTCTTC
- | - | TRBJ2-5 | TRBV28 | CASRPSEETQYF | TGTGCCAGCAGACCTAGCGAGGAGACCCAGTACTTC
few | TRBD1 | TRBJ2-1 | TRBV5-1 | CASSTHRGNEQFF | TGCGCCAGCAGCACACACAGGGGAAATGAGCAGTTCTTC
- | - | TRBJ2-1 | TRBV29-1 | CSVGQAVGNEQFF | TGCAGCGTTGGACAGGCGGTTGGCAATGAGCAGTTCTTC
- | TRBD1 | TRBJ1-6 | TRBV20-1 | CSAAELTGAGSPLHF | TGCAGTGCTGCGGAGCTAACAGGGGCAGGTTCACCCCTCCACTTT
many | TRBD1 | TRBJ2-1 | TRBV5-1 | CASSSESWTGGTYNEQFF | TGCGCCAGCAGCTCAGAGTCTTGGACAGGGGGGACCTACAATGAGCAGTTCTTC
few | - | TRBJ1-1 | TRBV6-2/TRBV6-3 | CASSYRSGNTEAFF | TGTGCCAGCAGTTACAGAAGCGGAAACACTGAAGCTTTCTTT
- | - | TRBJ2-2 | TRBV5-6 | CASSLAAGSGELFF | TGTGCCAGCAGCTTGGCCGCGGGGAGCGGGGAGCTGTTTTTT
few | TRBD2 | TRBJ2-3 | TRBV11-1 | CASSRGVAGTSGASTDTQYF | TGTGCCAGCAGCCGGGGGGTGGCCGGGACTAGCGGCGCTAGCACAGATACGCAGTATTTT
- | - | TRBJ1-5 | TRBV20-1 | CSASLGAGNQPQHF | TGCAGTGCTAGTCTGGGGGCAGGGAATCAGCCCCAGCATTTT
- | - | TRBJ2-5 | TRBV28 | CASSLSSGIETQYF | TGTGCCAGCAGTTTAAGTTCAGGTATCGAGACCCAGTACTTC
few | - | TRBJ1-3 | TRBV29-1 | CSVEDPSGNTIYF | TGCAGCGTTGAAGATCCATCTGGAAACACCATATATTTT
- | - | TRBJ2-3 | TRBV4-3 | CASSQDGTSTDTQYF | TGCGCCAGCAGCCAAGATGGGACTAGCACAGATACGCAGTATTTT
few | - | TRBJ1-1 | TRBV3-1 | CASSQRGRGTEAFF | TGTGCCAGCAGCCAAAGAGGGAGGGGGACTGAAGCTTTCTTT
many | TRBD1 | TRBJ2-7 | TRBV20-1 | CSAADRGRSEQYF | TGCAGTGCCGCGGACAGGGGGCGGAGCGAGCAGTACTTC
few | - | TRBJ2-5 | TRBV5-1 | CASSLVGAVPTETQYF | TGCGCCAGCAGCTTGGTTGGTGCGGTCCCGACGGAGACCCAGTACTTC
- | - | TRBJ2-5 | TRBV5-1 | CASSLLGAGETQYF | TGCGCCAGCAGCTTGTTGGGGGCTGGAGAGACCCAGTACTTC
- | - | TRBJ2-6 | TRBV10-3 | CAISEAEGSGANVLTF | TGTGCCATCAGTGAAGCGGAGGGCTCTGGGGCCAACGTCCTGACTTTC
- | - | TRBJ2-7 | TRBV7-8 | CASSFSEGPSYEQYF | TGTGCCAGCAGCTTCAGTGAGGGGCCCTCCTACGAGCAGTACTTC
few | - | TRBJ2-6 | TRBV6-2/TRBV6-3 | CASSYSGGSGANVLTF | TGTGCCAGCAGTTACTCAGGGGGCTCTGGGGCCAACGTCCTGACTTTC
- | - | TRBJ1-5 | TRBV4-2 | CASSQDEGGAQPQHF | TGTGCCAGCAGCCAAGATGAAGGGGGGGCTCAGCCCCAGCATTTT
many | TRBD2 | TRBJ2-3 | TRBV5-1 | CASSKVAGADTQYF | TGCGCCAGCAGCAAAGTAGCGGGCGCAGATACGCAGTATTTT
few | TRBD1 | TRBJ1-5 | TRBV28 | CATTRQGITEPQHF | TGTGCCACCACCAGACAGGGGATAACTGAGCCCCAGCATTTT
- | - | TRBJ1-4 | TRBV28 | CASSFPLGDEKLFF | TGTGCCAGCAGTTTCCCCTTAGGGGATGAAAAACTGTTTTTT
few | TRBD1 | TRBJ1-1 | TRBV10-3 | CATYPDRGNVEAFF | TGTGCCACCTACCCGGACAGGGGGAACGTTGAAGCTTTCTTT
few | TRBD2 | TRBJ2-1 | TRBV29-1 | CSVVGVLGLAGSSSYNEQFF | TGCAGCGTAGTAGGGGTCTTAGGACTAGCGGGATCCAGCTCCTACAATGAGCAGTTCTTC
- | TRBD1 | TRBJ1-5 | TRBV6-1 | CASSAPGQFNQPQHF | TGTGCCAGCAGTGCCCCGGGACAGTTCAATCAGCCCCAGCATTTT
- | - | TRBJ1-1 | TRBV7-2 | CASSLAPWNTEVFF | TGTGCCAGCAGCTTAGCCCCCTGGAACACTGAAGTTTTCTTT
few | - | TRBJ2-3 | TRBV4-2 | CASSQDGVAAFTDTQYF | TGTGCCAGCAGCCAAGATGGAGTAGCGGCGTTCACAGATACGCAGTATTTT
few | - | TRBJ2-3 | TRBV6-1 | CASRPIQSTSTDTQYF | TGTGCCAGCAGGCCGATACAGAGTACTAGCACAGATACGCAGTATTTT
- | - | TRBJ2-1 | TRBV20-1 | CSAKARNYEQFF | TGCAGTGCTAAGGCTAGGAATTATGAGCAGTTCTTC
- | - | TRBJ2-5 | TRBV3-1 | CASSQVRSKTQYF | TGTGCCAGCAGCCAAGTTAGGTCAAAGACCCAGTACTTC
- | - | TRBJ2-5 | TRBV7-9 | CASRRDVGTQYF | TGTGCCAGCAGGCGGGACGTCGGGACCCAGTACTTC
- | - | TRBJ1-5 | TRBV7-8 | CASSWAGLLNQPQHF | TGTGCCAGCAGCTGGGCGGGACTCCTCAATCAGCCCCAGCATTTT